This TCR beta chain was retrieved from a study of patients and donors after allogeneic stem cell transplantation. This CDR3 has 15 residues. CDR1 is LGHNA, CDR2 YSLEER, per germline. Concerning this clonotype itself: The junction differs from germline at one of its ends, possibly a read error.

TCRdb redid the calling of the RT-PCR reads with MiXCR, one entry per CDR3 protein. The sample has about 410,000 distinct CDR3 sequences, 16% seen once. The source is a human donor who was either an allogeneic HSCT recipient or a stem cell or donor lymphocyte infusion donor (not recorded which). It is not recorded whose cells these are; they may come from a transplant donor. The source material was blood, either unsorted or a sorted T cell fraction (not recorded which). The chain uses TRBV4-3 and TRBJ1-6; D ambiguous. In DNA form, the CDR3 reads TGCGCCAGCAGCCAAACCCCGAAGAGTAATTCGCCCCTCCACTTT. It encodes CASSQTPKSNSPLHF.